The 10 T cell receptor beta chains listed next were all sequenced from one sample in a study of prognosis after radiotherapy for stage I lung cancer. Genomic DNA was the source, and TCR beta CDR3 was amplified from it by two-round multiplex PCR. Specific primers for each TRBV and TRBJ gene were what first-round PCR used. A single record per CDR3 protein comes from TCRdb applying MiXCR to the multiplex PCR reads. This table has about 35,000 distinct CDR3 sequences, 30% to 35% appearing once. Here the sequenced sample was PBMCs, taken before or after stereotactic body radiation therapy (not recorded which). The receptors originated from a donor over 45 with non-small cell lung cancer.

This clonotype was picked up many times. This chain connects TRBV7-2 to TRBJ2-1; TRBD1 agrees at 12 bases. V lost 1 base to trimming and J lost 8 bases; unmatched junction nucleotides: 3. The germline gives CDR1 SGHTA, CDR2 FQGNSA. This CDR3 contains 15 residues. The CDR3 bases are TGTGCCAGCAGCTTAGTGGGACAGGGGGCCTATGAGCAGTTCTTC. This gives the protein CASSLVGQGAYEQFF.

In its sample, this clonotype was seen many times. This chain connects TRBV7-9 to TRBJ2-5; 10 bases are a match to TRBD2. This CDR3 is 15 amino acids long. V was clipped by 4 bases and J by 0 bases; unmatched bases: 2. Germline-derived CDR1 and CDR2 are SEHNR and FQNEAQ (reference sequence). DNA of the CDR3: TGTGCCAGCAGCTATAGCGGGGGGTACCAAGAGACCCAGTACTTC. As protein: CASSYSGGYQETQYF. The whole variable domain, remainder taken from reference TRBV7-9 and TRBJ2-5, is DTGVSQNPRHKITKRGQNVTFRCDPISEHNRLYWYRQTLGQGPEFLTYFQNEAQLEKSRLLSDRFSAERPKGSFSTLEIQRTEQGDSAMYLCASSYSGGYQETQYFGPGTRLLVL.

This clonotype was observed many times. The V call is TRBV20-1, the J call TRBJ2-1; 7 bases map to TRBD1. J gave up 7 bases and V 5 bases, and 14 bases lay outside the gene matches. Germline-derived CDR1 and CDR2 are DFQATT and SNEGSKA (reference sequence). The CDR3 has 15 amino acids. Written as DNA, the CDR3 is TGCAGTGCTCCCCGGACAGGAACCTTCTCTAATGAGCAGTTCTTC. Protein product: CSAPRTGTFSNEQFF.

This clonotype was seen at least ten times. This chain connects TRBV6-5 to TRBJ1-3; D uncertain. Trimming shortened V by 0 bases and J by 4 bases, and 7 bases separated the two germline ends. The germline V gene encodes CDR1 MNHEY and CDR2 SVGAGI. The CDR3 spans 14 residues. The CDR3 here is CASSYSGIGNTIYF. DNA for the CDR3: TGTGCCAGCAGTTACTCGGGGATAGGAAACACCATATATTTT.

The chain employs TRBV12-3 or TRBV12-4 and TRBJ2-7; 9 nucleotides match TRBD2. V shed 6 bases, J shed 5 bases, and the junction held 8 bases outside the gene matches. The CDR3 extends over 14 amino acids. CDR3 in amino acids: CASSNSGGIHEQYF. In DNA, the CDR3 is TGTGCCAGCAGCAATAGCGGGGGAATCCACGAGCAGTACTTC.

This clonotype was detected many times. V and J are TRBV18 and TRBJ2-1; D call uncertain. V lost 3 bases, J lost 5 bases, and 17 bases lay in between. Germline V gene data show CDR1 as KGHSH and CDR2 as LQKENI. The CDR3 loop spans 16 amino acids. DNA of the CDR3: TGTGCCAGCTCACCTCTCCGGCCGACTTCGAACAATGAGCAGTTCTTC. Protein: CASSPLRPTSNNEQFF.

J is TRBJ1-2 and V is TRBV5-1; a possible D gene is TRBD1 (5 bases). CDR3 length equals 16 residues. Germline V gene lookup returns CDR1 SGHRS and CDR2 YFSETQ. Trimming removed 5 bases at V and 4 bases at J, with 21 bases between. The CDR3 region is CASRLRPHGAGYGYTF. In nucleotides, the CDR3 is TGCGCCAGCAGGTTGAGGCCTCATGGGGCGGGCTATGGCTACACCTTC. The full variable domain, completed using reference TRBV5-1 and TRBJ1-2, is KAGVTQTPRYLIKTRGQQVTLSCSPISGHRSVSWYQQTPGQGLQFLFEYFSETQRNKGNFPGRFSGRQFSNSRSEMNVSTLELGDSALYLCASRLRPHGAGYGYTFGSGTRLTVV.

The V gene is TRBV3-1, the J gene TRBJ2-5; D is perhaps TRBD1 (7 bases). The CDR3 is made up of 16 amino acids. V lost 4 bases, J lost 1 base, and 16 bases lay in between. Germline V gene lookup returns CDR1 LGHDT and CDR2 YNNKEL (reference sequence). CDR3 coding DNA: TGTGCCAGCAGCCTCCGGACAGGAGGGGTCCAAGAGACCCAGTACTTC. It encodes CASSLRTGGVQETQYF.

Notes on this clonotype: It is unclear where the CDR3 begins or ends on the DNA, so no DNA is shown, and the CDR3 is as TCRdb lists it. This chain joins TRBV9 and TRBJ1-2; TRBD1 was called by the table and not checked on the DNA. The germline V gene encodes CDR1 SGDLS and CDR2 YYNGEE. With termini counted, the CDR3 has 17 amino acids. Here the CDR3 reads CANSPGGAAEFYYCYTF.

This clonotype was recorded many times. The chain employs TRBV29-1 and TRBJ2-7, with TRBD2 identical over 12 bases. The CDR3 totals 14 residues. The germline V gene encodes CDR1 SQVTM and CDR2 ANQGSEA. The V and J ends lost 3 bases and 2 bases, in that order; junction bases with no gene match: 2. The CDR3 region is CSVDGLAGTYEQYF. The DNA for the CDR3 is TGCAGCGTTGATGGACTAGCGGGGACCTACGAGCAGTACTTC.